The 20 T cell receptor beta chains given below trace back to one sample, sequenced in a study of human T cells and chemical hapten exposure. Time point of the sample: patch test 1, 2 weeks after DPC sensitization. Described treatment: therapeutic diphenylcyclopropenone sensitization with weekly scalp DPC. TCRdb re-called the RACE reads with MiXCR, one entry per CDR3 protein. The sample has 79,000 or so distinct CDR3 sequences; approximately 32% are singletons. The source was whole blood, collected in connection with sensitization to the hapten diphenylcyclopropenone (DPC). Receptors originate from a man in his forties with alopecia areata. Some clones in this sample may be carry-over from other donors' samples.

This sequence joins TRBV9 and TRBJ2-7; D is tentatively TRBD1 or TRBD2 (6 bases each). The length of the CDR3 is 15 residues. V was clipped by 4 bases and J by 1 base, with 15 bases between them. Germline-derived CDR1 and CDR2 are SGDLS and YYNGEE. The CDR3 region has the DNA TGTGCCAGCAGCCTGAAGGGGGGCGGTTCCTACGAGCAGTACTTC. Protein sequence: CASSLKGGGSYEQYF.

The rearrangement joins TRBV20-1 to TRBJ2-1, with no clear D. This CDR3 spans 12 amino acids. Deletions cut 0 bases from V and 7 bases from J, with 7 bases between. The germline gives CDR1 DFQATT, CDR2 SNEGSKA (reference sequence). CDR3 sequence: CSARDPRNEQFF. The CDR3 DNA follows: TGCAGTGCTAGAGATCCACGGAATGAGCAGTTCTTC.

The genes are TRBV5-1 and TRBJ2-3; D unresolved. Between the trimmed V and J ends, which lost 0 bases and 3 bases, there was a span of 2 bases. The CDR3 has 12 amino acids. Germline V gene sequence: CDR1 SGHRS, CDR2 YFSETQ. The CDR3 here is CASSLETDTQYF. The CDR3 DNA follows: TGCGCCAGCAGCTTGGAAACAGATACGCAGTATTTT.

The V call is TRBV2, the J call TRBJ2-3; a possible D gene is TRBD2 (5 bases). The CDR3 loop spans 14 amino acids. The germline V and J ends were trimmed by 6 bases and 3 bases, with 13 bases remaining between them. The germline V gene encodes CDR1 SNHLY and CDR2 FYNNEI. CDR3 in DNA: TGTGCCAGCAGAGGGTTAGAGGGAACAGATACGCAGTATTTT. This translates into CASRGLEGTDTQYF.

The chain joins TRBV3-2 to TRBJ2-2; TRBD2 reflects the table's D call only, with no check against the DNA. TRBV3-2 is a documented pseudogene. The length of the CDR3 is 20 residues. Here the CDR3 DNA reads TGTGCCAGCAGCCAAGATTTTAAGGGTTGGGCTAGCGGGAGAGGCGGGGAGCTGTTTTTT. It is translated as CASSQDFKGWASGRGGELFF.

The chain recombines TRBV11-2 with TRBJ2-7; the D call may be TRBD1 or TRBD2 (6 bases each). Germline V CDR1 and CDR2: SGHAT, FQNNGV. Deletions cut 2 bases from V and 6 bases from J, with 20 bases between. The CDR3 length is 16 residues. Written as DNA, the CDR3 is TGTGCCAGCAGCTTAAGGGGGGACTCCTCGGCCCGCGAGCAGTACTTC. Encoded protein: CASSLRGDSSAREQYF.

This clonotype was observed a few times. The chain is built from TRBV7-9 and TRBJ1-5, with D perhaps TRBD1 (5 bases). CDR1 is SEHNR and CDR2 is FQNEAQ in the germline V gene (reference sequence). Trimming stripped 5 bases from V and 5 bases from J, with 13 bases between. The CDR3 is 14 amino acids. The CDR3 sequence is CASSPDGTHQPQHF. The CDR3 nucleotides read TGTGCCAGCAGCCCCGATGGGACTCATCAGCCCCAGCATTTT.

The chain employs TRBV3-1 and TRBJ2-1; 8 bases align to TRBD2. The CDR3 totals 20 residues. The germline gives CDR1 LGHDT, CDR2 YNNKEL (reference sequence). With 1 base clipped from V and 3 bases from J, the junction kept 17 bases outside the gene matches. Here the CDR3 DNA reads TGTGCCAGCAGCCAAGCAGCCAGTCGGGGTAGCGGGATTCACTACAATGAGCAGTTCTTC. Residues: CASSQAASRGSGIHYNEQFF.

The chain employs TRBV27 and TRBJ2-7; TRBD2 might be the D (5 bases). V lost 10 bases to trimming and J lost 1 base, with 14 bases between them. The CDR3 totals 13 residues. From germline, CDR1 is MNHEY and CDR2 SMNVEV (reference sequence). CDR3 sequence (DNA): TGTGCCACCCGGATCGGACTTTCCTACGAGCAGTACTTC. Its translation is CATRIGLSYEQYF.

The rearrangement joins TRBV4-3 to TRBJ2-2, with 10 positions matching TRBD2. This CDR3 has 17 amino acids. V lost 1 base and J lost 7; bases outside the gene matches: 9. CDR1 is LGHNA, CDR2 YSLEER, per germline. The CDR3 bases are TGCGCCAGCAGCCAAGCGGCAGCGGGAGGGCCTATCGGGGAGCTGTTTTTT. Protein sequence: CASSQAAAGGPIGELFF.

V usage is TRBV15 and J usage is TRBJ1-5, with TRBD1 matching 7 bases. The V segment lost 1 base and the J segment 0 bases; nucleotides outside the gene matches: 9. The CDR3 is made up of 18 amino acids. CDR1 is LNHNV, CDR2 YYDKDF, per germline (reference sequence). The CDR3: CATSRGAGGSYSNQPQHF. As DNA, the CDR3 is TGTGCCACCAGCAGAGGCGCAGGGGGGTCCTATAGCAATCAGCCCCAGCATTTT. Full variable domain (missing parts from reference TRBV15 and TRBJ1-5): DAMVIQNPRYQVTQFGKPVTLSCSQTLNHNVMYWYQQKSSQAPKLLFHYYDKDFNNEADTPDNFQSRRPNTSFCFLDIRSPGLGDTAMYLCATSRGAGGSYSNQPQHFGDGTRLSIL.

The rearrangement links TRBV6-2 or TRBV6-3 to TRBJ1-1; a weak D match, TRBD1 (5 bases). The V gene lost 5 bases and the J gene lost 2 bases, with 12 bases spanning the gap. The CDR3 loop spans 14 amino acids. Germline CDR1 is MNHEY and CDR2 is SVGEGT. CDR3 region: CASSVFGGNTEAFF. CDR3 DNA sequence: TGTGCCAGCAGTGTGTTTGGGGGTAACACTGAAGCTTTCTTT.

This chain joins TRBV10-3 and TRBJ2-1; no reliable D call. V was cut by 8 bases and J by 0 bases, with 14 bases left in between. Germline V gene sequence: CDR1 ENHRY, CDR2 SYGVKD. This CDR3 contains 15 residues. The CDR3 spells CAIASAQSSYNEQFF. The CDR3 DNA follows: TGTGCCATCGCTTCCGCGCAGAGCTCCTACAATGAGCAGTTCTTC.

The chain combines TRBV7-2 with TRBJ2-3; no clear D gene. V dropped 2 bases and J dropped 1 base, with 7 bases sitting between them. Germline V CDR1 and CDR2: SGHTA, FQGNSA. CDR3 length equals 14 residues. CDR3 in amino acids: CASSLSTRTDTQYF. DNA of the CDR3: TGTGCCAGCAGCTTAAGCACCCGCACAGATACGCAGTATTTT.

The chain recombines TRBV20-1 with TRBJ2-4; 9 bases agree with TRBD2. This CDR3 has 16 residues. Trimming cost V 5 bases and J 0 bases; bases outside gene matches: 8. Germline lookup yields CDR1 DFQATT and CDR2 SNEGSKA (reference sequence). CDR3 nucleotide sequence: TGCAGTGCTCTGGGACTAGCTGACCTAGCCAAAAACATTCAGTACTTC. This encodes CSALGLADLAKNIQYF.

The rearrangement uses TRBV5-1 and TRBJ2-1; 12 positions match TRBD2. The CDR3 is 15 residues long. Trimming at V came to 4 bases and at J to 12 bases, leaving 11 bases not matched to a gene. Per the germline V gene, CDR1 is SGHRS and CDR2 is YFSETQ. CDR3 region: CASSPGTSGSSGQFF. The CDR3 region has the DNA TGCGCCAGCAGCCCCGGGACTAGCGGGTCGTCCGGGCAGTTCTTC.

The V and J genes are TRBV5-1 and TRBJ2-2; D remains ambiguous. V shed 4 bases and J shed 2 bases, with 3 bases lying between them. The germline gives CDR1 SGHRS, CDR2 YFSETQ. The CDR3 totals 12 residues. The CDR3 DNA follows: TGCGCCAGCAGCCATAACACCGGGGAGCTGTTTTTT. This gives the protein CASSHNTGELFF.

The genes are TRBV6-2 or TRBV6-3 and TRBJ2-1; 8 bases are a match to TRBD2. Germline V gives CDR1 MNHEY, CDR2 SVGEGT. V gave up 7 bases and J gave up 2 bases; unmatched junction bases: 13. CDR3 length: 17 residues. The CDR3 DNA sequence: TGTGCCAGCACCCAACGGGCGGGAGGCCACGCCTACAATGAGCAGTTCTTC. Its protein is CASTQRAGGHAYNEQFF.

This chain uses TRBV7-9 with TRBJ2-7; 7 positions agree with TRBD2. The CDR3 sequence is 15 residues long. Germline values: CDR1 SEHNR, CDR2 FQNEAQ (reference sequence). With 5 bases clipped from V and 2 bases from J, the junction kept 9 bases outside the gene matches. The CDR3 spells CASSRSGGPTYEQYF. CDR3 sequence (DNA): TGTGCCAGCAGCCGCTCGGGAGGTCCGACCTACGAGCAGTACTTC. The full variable domain, rest sourced from reference TRBV7-9 and TRBJ2-7, is DTGVSQNPRHKITKRGQNVTFRCDPISEHNRLYWYRQTLGQGPEFLTYFQNEAQLEKSRLLSDRFSAERPKGSFSTLEIQRTEQGDSAMYLCASSRSGGPTYEQYFGPGTRLTVT.

The chain is built from TRBV14 and TRBJ1-4, with 7 nucleotides matching TRBD1. CDR1 is SGHDN, CDR2 FVKESK, per germline. The CDR3 sequence is 14 residues long. The trim removed 4 bases at V and 8 bases at J, leaving 7 bases unmatched. Here the CDR3 reads CASSLEGAREKLFF. The CDR3 nucleotides read TGTGCCAGCAGCCTCGAGGGGGCGCGAGAAAAACTGTTTTTT.